The following is a T cell receptor beta chain sequence with its context. Its antigen is not known. Germline CDR1 reads LNHNV; CDR2 reads YYDKDF (reference sequence). CDR3 length: 15 amino acids. The record originates from a study of T cells expressing NK-cell markers. Findings and limits, study-wide: Dominant NKG2C+ clonotypes in roughly 6 donors made up about 1.0-8% of CD8+ T cells.

No DNA is given; TCRdb re-called the 5' RACE reads and lists each CDR3 protein once. The sample data list tens of thousands of distinct CDR3 sequences. The sequenced material came from blood T cells: a sorted CD56 or NKG2C T cell subset, CD4+ or CD8+ T cells, or bulk PBMC T cells (not recorded which). The receptor comes from a woman aged 18 to 75 in good health. V usage is TRBV15 and J usage is TRBJ2-7; TCRdb designates TRBD1, a call that cannot be tested without DNA. CDR3: CATSRGEQGDYEQYF.